Each of the 14 T cell receptor beta chains below was sequenced from the same sample in a study of cytomegalovirus exposure and HLA in healthy donors. This PCR relied on a set of 60 Vbeta primers and 13 Jbeta primers. The table came from immunoSEQ multiplex PCR; TCRdb's copy has only in-frame clones and leaves some out. The sample has approximately 160,000 clones; roughly 80% are singletons. The sequenced sample was PBMCs. The receptors here all came from a woman under 30 in good health and CMV-seronegative.

The J gene is TRBJ2-1, the V gene TRBV27; 13 bases line up with TRBD2. The CDR3 runs 19 residues. Germline trimming cut 5 bases from V and 9 bases from J; bases unmatched to any gene: 19. Germline V gene lookup returns CDR1 MNHEY and CDR2 SMNVEV (reference sequence). In DNA form, the CDR3 reads TGTGCCAGCAGTACGACTAGCGGGAGGCCCGGGGGGGGGTTTGGTGAGCAGTTCTTC. It encodes CASSTTSGRPGGGFGEQFF.

This chain uses TRBV28 with TRBJ2-6; 12 positions agree with TRBD1. CDR3 length: 18 residues. The trim removed 4 bases at V and 0 bases at J, leaving 4 bases unmatched. Germline CDR1 reads MDHEN; CDR2 reads SYDVKM. CDR3 region: CASSSGTGGLSGANVLTF. The CDR3 nucleotides are TGTGCCAGCAGTTCCGGGACAGGGGGCCTCTCTGGGGCCAACGTCCTGACTTTC. The whole variable domain, remainder taken from reference TRBV28 and TRBJ2-6, is DVKVTQSSRYLVKRTGEKVFLECVQDMDHENMFWYRQDPGLGLRLIYFSYDVKMKEKGDIPEGYSVSREKKERFSLILESASTNQTSMYLCASSSGTGGLSGANVLTFGAGSRLTVL.

The V gene is TRBV9, the J gene TRBJ2-5, with 15 bases aligning to TRBD2. CDR1 and CDR2 (germline): SGDLS, YYNGEE. The V gene end was trimmed by 3 bases and the J gene end by 1 base; junction bases not matched to a gene: 4. The CDR3 spans 17 residues. CDR3 region: CASSAGLAGGLQETQYF. The CDR3 DNA is TGTGCCAGCAGCGCGGGACTAGCGGGGGGCCTCCAAGAGACCCAGTACTTC.

The genes are TRBV19 and TRBJ1-2; 9 positions match TRBD1. Losses at the gene ends were 7 bases for V and 7 bases for J; bases not matched to a gene: 10. The CDR3 has 14 amino acids. The germline gives CDR1 LNHDA, CDR2 SQIVND (reference sequence). Here the CDR3 reads CASNPSTGGAGYTF. For the CDR3, the DNA is TGTGCCAGTAACCCTTCTACAGGGGGCGCTGGCTACACCTTC. The variable domain in full, completed from reference TRBV19 and TRBJ1-2, reads DGGITQSPKYLFRKEGQNVTLSCEQNLNHDAMYWYRQDPGQGLRLIYYSQIVNDFQKGDIAEGYSVSREKKESFPLTVTSAQKNPTAFYLCASNPSTGGAGYTFGSGTRLTVV.

The chain carries TRBV7-9 and TRBJ1-1; TRBD1 might be the D (5 bases). The CDR3 contains 14 residues. Trimming cost V 5 bases and J 5 bases, with 15 bases left between them. Looked up from germline, CDR1 is SEHNR and CDR2 is FQNEAQ (reference sequence). The CDR3 protein is CASSTQGASTEAFF. CDR3 coding DNA: TGTGCCAGCAGCACCCAAGGGGCGAGTACTGAAGCTTTCTTT.

V is TRBV30 and J is TRBJ1-1; D perhaps matches TRBD1 (5 bases). The V gene lost 5 bases and the J gene lost 3 bases, with 13 bases spanning the gap. This CDR3 has 13 residues. The V gene's germline CDR1 is GTSNPN and CDR2 SVGIG (reference sequence). The CDR3 is CAWSDSYYTEAFF. The CDR3 coding sequence is TGTGCCTGGTCAGACAGTTACTACACTGAAGCTTTCTTT.

This chain joins TRBV4-2 and TRBJ2-5; the match to TRBD2 covers 9 bases. V was clipped by 4 bases and J by 4 bases; unmatched bases: 13. CDR1 and CDR2 (germline): LGHNA, YNFKEQ. This CDR3 comprises 17 residues. Written as DNA, the CDR3 is TGTGCCAGCAGCCCAGGGGGAGTAGCGGGAGCCCGAGAGACCCAGTACTTC. Translating gives CASSPGGVAGARETQYF.

The DNA of the CDR3 is TGCAGCGTTGAAGAGGACAGGGGCGAAGGCTATGGCTACACCTTC. Its translation is CSVEEDRGEGYGYTF. The chain couples TRBV29-1 to TRBJ1-2; TRBD1 aligns across 9 bases. There are 15 residues in the CDR3. J gave up 4 bases and V 0 bases, and 6 bases lay outside the gene matches. The germline gives CDR1 SQVTM, CDR2 ANQGSEA. Using reference TRBV29-1 and TRBJ1-2 for the parts outside the CDR3, the full variable domain is SAVISQKPSRDICQRGTSLTIQCQVDSQVTMMFWYRQQPGQSLTLIATANQGSEATYESGFVIDKFPISRPNLTFSTLTVSNMSPEDSSIYLCSVEEDRGEGYGYTFGSGTRLTVV.

The J gene is TRBJ2-3, the V gene TRBV6-4, with TRBD2 matching 12 bases. Germline V CDR1 and CDR2: MRHNA, SNTAGT. The CDR3 totals 15 residues. V was clipped by 4 bases and J by 9 bases; unmatched bases: 8. The DNA of the CDR3 is TGTGCCAGCAGTGTCCTAGCGGGAGGGCCTCAAACGCAGTATTTT. This encodes CASSVLAGGPQTQYF.

The CDR3 here is CASSYSAGIYTEAFF. For the CDR3, the DNA is TGTGCCAGCAGTTATTCTGCAGGGATCTACACTGAAGCTTTCTTT. The chain employs TRBV6-5 and TRBJ1-1, with a tentative D call TRBD1 (5 bases). This CDR3 spans 15 amino acids. The germline V gene has CDR1 MNHEY and CDR2 SVGAGI. With 3 bases removed from V and 3 bases from J, the gap between germline ends came to 14 bases.

The chain recombines TRBV18 with TRBJ2-5; TRBD2 might be the D (6 bases). This CDR3 spans 13 amino acids. Germline V lookup: CDR1 KGHSH, CDR2 LQKENI. Trimming left V 5 bases short and J 4 bases short, with 11 bases between. DNA of the CDR3: TGTGCCAGCTCAAAGGAGGGTCCAGAGACCCAGTACTTC. Encoded protein: CASSKEGPETQYF. Together with reference TRBV18 and TRBJ2-5, the CDR3 gives the full variable domain: NAGVMQNPRHLVRRRGQEARLRCSPMKGHSHVYWYRQLPEEGLKFMVYLQKENIIDESGMPKERFSAEFPKEGPSILRIQQVVRGDSAAYFCASSKEGPETQYFGPGTRLLVL.

This clone has a count of ten or more. The rearrangement uses TRBV30 and TRBJ2-7, with D unclear. The CDR3 contains 12 residues. Trimming pared 2 bases from V and 5 bases from J, leaving 10 bases between. Germline assignment: CDR1 GTSNPN and CDR2 SVGIG (reference sequence). The CDR3 region has the DNA TGTGCCTGGAGTCACCCCAGTGACGAGCAGTACTTC. Translated, it gives CAWSHPSDEQYF.

This clone was detected once. V gene TRBV5-1 combines with J gene TRBJ2-1, with D perhaps TRBD2 (5 bases). The CDR3 extends over 19 amino acids. Germline loops: CDR1 SGHRS, CDR2 YFSETQ. Trimming pared 0 bases from V and 3 bases from J, leaving 22 bases between. CDR3 sequence reads: CASSLAAPKSGGYYNEQFF. Here the CDR3 DNA reads TGCGCCAGCAGCTTGGCCGCCCCAAAAAGCGGAGGATACTACAATGAGCAGTTCTTC.

V is TRBV4-1 and J is TRBJ2-4, with TRBD2 identical over 8 bases. The germline V gene has CDR1 MGHRA and CDR2 YSYEKL. With V trimmed by 2 bases and J by 0 bases, 9 bases remained unmatched. CDR3 size: 18 residues. The CDR3 DNA reads as TGCGCCAGCAGCCAAAATCTCGGACTAGCTGGAGCCAAAAACATTCAGTACTTC. Amino acids: CASSQNLGLAGAKNIQYF.